This T cell receptor beta chain was identified during a study of T cells in Graves' hyperthyroidism and ophthalmopathy. This clonotype was counted ten times or more. This CDR3 is 14 amino acids long. Germline lookup yields CDR1 MNHEY and CDR2 SMNVEV (reference sequence). V dropped 4 bases and J dropped 3 bases, with 10 bases sitting between them. TCR beta CDR3 regions were amplified from RNA transcripts. An initial round of RT-PCR targeting the TCR CDR3 relied on the HTBI primer set. MiXCR was run by TCRdb on the multiplex PCR reads, yielding one entry per CDR3 protein. The sample yields roughly 510,000 distinct CDR3 sequences, less than 25% seen once.

Sequences were obtained from blood. The V and J genes are TRBV27 and TRBJ1-5; D gene uncertain. The receptor comes from a man aged 18 to 30 with Graves' hyperthyroidism. The CDR3 is CASSSMDSNQPQHF. The DNA of the CDR3 is TGTGCCAGCAGTTCTATGGATTCCAATCAGCCCCAGCATTTT.